This entry concerns a single TCR beta chain. Clones were read by immunoSEQ multiplex PCR, and TCRdb kept only the in-frame ones, dropping some. Of over 80,000 clones listed, 90% are singletons. The V gene end was trimmed by 1 base and the J gene end by 2 bases; junction bases not matched to a gene: 7. Germline V gene lookup returns CDR1 MNHNS and CDR2 SASEGT. This CDR3 is built from 17 residues. The sample is drawn from a study of T cell changes during pregnancy in multiple sclerosis. This clonotype was sampled from a female donor in good health, enrolled as a control in a pregnancy study. The rearrangement links TRBV6-1 to TRBJ1-5, with 8 bases that match TRBD1. Sequenced here: peripheral blood, sampled in the second trimester of pregnancy. CDR3 in DNA: TGTGCCAGCAGTGAAGAGACAGGGGTTCTTGGCAATCAGCCCCAGCATTTT. Its protein product is CASSEETGVLGNQPQHF.